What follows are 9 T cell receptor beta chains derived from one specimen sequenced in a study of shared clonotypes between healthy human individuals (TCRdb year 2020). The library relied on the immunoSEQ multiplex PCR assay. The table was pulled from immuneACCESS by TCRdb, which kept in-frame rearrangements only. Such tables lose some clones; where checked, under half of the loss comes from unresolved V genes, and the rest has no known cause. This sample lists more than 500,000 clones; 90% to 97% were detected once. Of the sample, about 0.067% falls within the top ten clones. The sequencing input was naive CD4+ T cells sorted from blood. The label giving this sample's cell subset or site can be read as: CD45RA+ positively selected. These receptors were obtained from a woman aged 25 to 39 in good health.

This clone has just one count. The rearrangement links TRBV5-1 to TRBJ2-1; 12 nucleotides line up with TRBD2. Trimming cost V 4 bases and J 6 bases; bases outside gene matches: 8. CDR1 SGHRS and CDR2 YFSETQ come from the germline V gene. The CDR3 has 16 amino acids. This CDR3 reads CASSPPPGLAGNEQFF. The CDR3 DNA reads TGCGCCAGCAGCCCTCCTCCGGGACTAGCGGGCAATGAGCAGTTCTTC.

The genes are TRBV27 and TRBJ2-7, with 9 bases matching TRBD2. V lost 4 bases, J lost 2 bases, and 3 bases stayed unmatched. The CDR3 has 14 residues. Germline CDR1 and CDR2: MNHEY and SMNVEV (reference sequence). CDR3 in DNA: TGTGCCAGCAGTTCCGCGGGAGGGGCCTACGAGCAGTACTTC. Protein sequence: CASSSAGGAYEQYF.

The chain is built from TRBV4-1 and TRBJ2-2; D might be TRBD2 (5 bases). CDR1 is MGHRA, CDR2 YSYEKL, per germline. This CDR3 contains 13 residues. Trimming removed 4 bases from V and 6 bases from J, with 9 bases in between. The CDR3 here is CASSPQRSGELFF. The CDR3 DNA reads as TGCGCCAGCAGCCCCCAGCGGTCCGGGGAGCTGTTTTTT.

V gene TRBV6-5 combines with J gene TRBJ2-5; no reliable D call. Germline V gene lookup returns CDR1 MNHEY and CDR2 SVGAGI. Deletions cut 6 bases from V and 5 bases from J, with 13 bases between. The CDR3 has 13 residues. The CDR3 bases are TGTGCCAGCAGCTCTACCCGTACTGAGACCCAGTACTTC. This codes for CASSSTRTETQYF.

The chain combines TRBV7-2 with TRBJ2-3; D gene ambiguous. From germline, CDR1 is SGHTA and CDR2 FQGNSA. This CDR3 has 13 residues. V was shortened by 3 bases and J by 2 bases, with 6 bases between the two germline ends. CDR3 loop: CASSLQFTDTQYF. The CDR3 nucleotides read TGTGCCAGCAGCTTGCAGTTCACAGATACGCAGTATTTT.

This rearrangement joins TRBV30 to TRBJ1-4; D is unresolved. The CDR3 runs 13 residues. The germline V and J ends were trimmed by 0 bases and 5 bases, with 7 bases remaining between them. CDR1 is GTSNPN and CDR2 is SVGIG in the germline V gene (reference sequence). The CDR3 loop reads CAWSVGGNEKLFF. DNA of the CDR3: TGTGCCTGGAGTGTAGGAGGAAATGAAAAACTGTTTTTT. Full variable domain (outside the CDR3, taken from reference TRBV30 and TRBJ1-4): SQTIHQWPATLVQPVGSPLSLECTVEGTSNPNLYWYRQAAGRGLQLLFYSVGIGQISSEVPQNLSASRPQDRQFILSSKKLLLSDSGFYLCAWSVGGNEKLFFGSGTQLSVL.

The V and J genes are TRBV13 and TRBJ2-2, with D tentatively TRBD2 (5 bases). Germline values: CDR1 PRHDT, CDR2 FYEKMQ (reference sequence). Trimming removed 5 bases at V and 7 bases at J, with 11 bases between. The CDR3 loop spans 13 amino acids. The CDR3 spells CASSPGELGELFF. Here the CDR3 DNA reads TGTGCCAGCAGCCCCGGGGAGCTCGGGGAGCTGTTTTTT.

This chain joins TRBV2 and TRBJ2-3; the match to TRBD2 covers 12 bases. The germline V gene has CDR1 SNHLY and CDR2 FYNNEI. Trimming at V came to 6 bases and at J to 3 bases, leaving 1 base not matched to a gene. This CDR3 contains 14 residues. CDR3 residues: CASRTSGSTDTQYF. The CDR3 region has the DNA TGTGCCAGCAGGACTAGCGGGAGTACAGATACGCAGTATTTT. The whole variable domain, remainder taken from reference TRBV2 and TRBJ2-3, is EPEVTQTPSHQVTQMGQEVILRCVPISNHLYFYWYRQILGQKVEFLVSFYNNEISEKSEIFDDQFSVERPDGSNFTLKIRSTKLEDSAMYFCASRTSGSTDTQYFGPGTRLTVL.

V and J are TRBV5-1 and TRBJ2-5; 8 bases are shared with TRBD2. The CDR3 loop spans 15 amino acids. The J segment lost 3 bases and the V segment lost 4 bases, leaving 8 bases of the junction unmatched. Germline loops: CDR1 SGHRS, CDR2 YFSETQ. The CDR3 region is CASSPRLSGKETQYF. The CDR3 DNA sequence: TGCGCCAGCAGCCCTAGACTTAGCGGGAAAGAGACCCAGTACTTC.